Below, 19 T cell receptor beta chains from the same sample are listed, as sequenced in a study of regulatory T cells in long-lasting Graves disease. Noted time point: newly diagnosed GD, antithyroid drugs for less than 3 months. TCR sequences were obtained from RNA taken from PBMCs. iRepertoire HTBI primers and Arm-PCR of CDR3 regions built TCR beta libraries. TCRdb passed the multiplex PCR reads through MiXCR, listing each CDR3 protein once. This sample yields some 330,000 distinct CDR3 sequences, of which about 11% are seen a single time; approximately 17% belongs to the top ten. Separately, the same data were catalogued under a study of T cells in Graves' hyperthyroidism and ophthalmopathy.

The material was peripheral blood mononuclear cells (PBMCs), obtained at new diagnosis, from a patient treated with antithyroid drugs. Receptors were obtained from a woman aged 18-30 years with Graves disease.

The CDR3 DNA reads as TGTGCCAGCTCACCGAGGGGTCACCTTAGCAATCAGCCCCAGCATTTT. It yields the protein CASSPRGHLSNQPQHF. The J gene is TRBJ1-5, the V gene TRBV18, with a possible D match to TRBD1 (5 bases). Between the trimmed V and J ends, which lost 3 bases and 0 bases, there was a span of 12 bases. This CDR3 has 16 amino acids. CDR1 is KGHSH and CDR2 is LQKENI in the germline V gene.

The rearrangement links TRBV20-1 to TRBJ1-3, with unresolved D. Germline assignment: CDR1 DFQATT and CDR2 SNEGSKA (reference sequence). This CDR3 spans 15 amino acids. Deletions cut 2 bases from V and 3 bases from J, with 14 bases between. The CDR3 loop reads CSARSRVRGGNTIYF. The CDR3 DNA reads TGCAGTGCTAGAAGCAGAGTCCGGGGTGGAAACACCATATATTTT.

This clonotype was found many times. This chain uses TRBV19 with TRBJ2-3; D is possibly TRBD2 (6 bases). The CDR3 sequence is 14 residues long. The germline V gene encodes CDR1 LNHDA and CDR2 SQIVND (reference sequence). Deletions cut 7 bases from V and 3 bases from J, with 14 bases between. Written as DNA, the CDR3 is TGTGCCAGTAAAGGGCGGGGAACGACAGATACGCAGTATTTT. This translates into CASKGRGTTDTQYF.

The chain carries TRBV7-9 and TRBJ1-2; the D gene is possibly TRBD1 (6 bases). There are 18 residues in the CDR3. Germline assignment: CDR1 SEHNR and CDR2 FQNEAQ (reference sequence). Trimming left V 1 base short and J 1 base short, with 19 bases between. This CDR3 is CASSLGQGQRTHNYGYTF. The CDR3 nucleotides read TGTGCCAGCAGCTTAGGTCAAGGACAGCGGACTCATAACTATGGCTACACCTTC.

The table lists this clonotype with many counts. The chain is built from TRBV20-1 and TRBJ2-4; tentative D call: TRBD1 (5 bases). Germline CDR1 reads DFQATT; CDR2 reads SNEGSKA (reference sequence). The V end lost 6 bases, the J end lost 1 base, and 16 bases lay between the germline ends. This CDR3 spans 15 amino acids. CDR3 amino acids: CSADGAAGAKNIQYF. The CDR3 DNA reads as TGCAGTGCCGATGGGGCCGCAGGGGCCAAAAACATTCAGTACTTC.

Ten or more counts support this clonotype. The rearrangement joins TRBV2 to TRBJ1-1; TRBD1 matches 9 bases. Germline CDR1 SNHLY, CDR2 FYNNEI. V gave up 7 bases and J gave up 1 base; unmatched junction bases: 10. This CDR3 is built from 16 residues. The CDR3 sequence: CASIPNLTGGNTEAFF. DNA of the CDR3: TGTGCCAGCATCCCGAACCTGACAGGGGGGAACACTGAAGCTTTCTTT.

This clonotype came up many times. This rearrangement joins TRBV18 to TRBJ1-2; D gene uncertain. The CDR3 totals 16 residues. The V end lost 0 bases, the J end lost 2 bases, and 13 bases lay between the germline ends. CDR1 KGHSH and CDR2 LQKENI come from the germline V gene. The CDR3 bases are TGTGCCAGCTCACCACCGGATATGGACGCAAACTATGGCTACACCTTC. This sequence encodes CASSPPDMDANYGYTF.

There are many counts of this clonotype. The CDR3 loop is CAVISYNEQFF. The DNA of the CDR3 is TGTGCCGTAATAAGTTACAATGAGCAGTTCTTC. V and J are TRBV6-1 and TRBJ2-1; no clear D. V gave up 11 bases and J gave up 4 bases, with 9 bases separating them. Per germline, CDR1 MNHNS and CDR2 SASEGT. This CDR3 comprises 11 residues.

V gene TRBV6-2 or TRBV6-3 combines with J gene TRBJ2-7; D is ambiguous. From germline, CDR1 is MNHEY and CDR2 SVGEGT. The ends were cut back, 2 bases at V and 4 bases at J, with 9 bases in the middle. This CDR3 is 13 amino acids long. CDR3 region: CASSYLGIYEQYF. The CDR3 nucleotides are TGTGCCAGCAGTTACCTTGGCATTTACGAGCAGTACTTC.

This clonotype was observed at least ten times. The chain is built from TRBV7-9 and TRBJ2-2; D ambiguous. The V end was cut by 5 bases, the J end by 0 bases, with 13 bases between. The CDR3 length is 16 residues. Germline V CDR1 and CDR2: SEHNR, FQNEAQ (reference sequence). CDR3 region: CASSPSFGPNTGELFF. For the CDR3, the DNA is TGTGCCAGCAGCCCTAGTTTTGGTCCGAACACCGGGGAGCTGTTTTTT.

This clonotype has just a few counts. The CDR3 sequence is CASNSGWGSGNQPQHF. As DNA, the CDR3 is TGTGCCAGCAACTCCGGGTGGGGTTCGGGCAATCAGCCCCAGCATTTT. V usage is TRBV7-2 and J usage is TRBJ1-5; no reliable D call. The V gene lost 7 bases and the J gene lost 2 bases, with 18 bases spanning the gap. The CDR3 consists of 16 residues. Germline loops: CDR1 SGHTA, CDR2 FQGNSA.

The V and J genes are TRBV28 and TRBJ2-1; TRBD2 aligns across 13 bases. Germline CDR1 reads MDHEN; CDR2 reads SYDVKM. This CDR3 has 15 amino acids. V was pared by 3 bases and J by 7 bases, with 3 bases of the junction left unmatched. The CDR3 sequence: CASSFLTSGGNEQFF. The CDR3 DNA reads as TGTGCCAGCAGTTTTTTGACTAGCGGGGGGAATGAGCAGTTCTTC.

This clonotype was seen a handful of times. The rearrangement joins TRBV4-1 to TRBJ2-7; TRBD1 matches 9 bases. J gave up 5 bases and V 1 base, and 15 bases lay outside the gene matches. Germline V gene sequence: CDR1 MGHRA, CDR2 YSYEKL. The CDR3 runs 18 residues. The CDR3 DNA follows: TGCGCCAGCAGCCAAGGTTACTGGGACAGGGTTATTTCGCACGAGCAGTACTTC. Residues: CASSQGYWDRVISHEQYF.

At least ten counts were recorded for this clonotype. This rearrangement joins TRBV20-1 to TRBJ2-3, with D perhaps matching TRBD2 (6 bases). The germline V and J ends were trimmed by 7 bases and 2 bases, with 7 bases remaining between them. The germline CDR1 and CDR2 sequences are DFQATT and SNEGSKA (reference sequence). This CDR3 comprises 11 residues. The CDR3 loop reads CSGGDTDTQYF. DNA for the CDR3: TGCAGTGGCGGGGACACAGATACGCAGTATTTT.

A few counts support this clonotype. A much larger clone lies a single base off, so this may be a read error. The conserved phenylalanine or tryptophan is not found at the CDR3 terminus, so this likely reflects a read error. The rearrangement uses TRBV27 and TRBJ1-1, with 9 bases identical to TRBD1. Germline values: CDR1 MNHEY, CDR2 SMNVEV (reference sequence). The CDR3 extends over 15 amino acids. The junction had 7 bases not matched to a gene; V was cut back by 8 bases and J by 0 bases. CDR3 protein: CASATGGLMNTEAFL. The CDR3 bases are TGTGCCAGCGCCACAGGGGGCCTCATGAACACTGAAGCTTTCCTT.

This clonotype was recorded a few times. This chain uses TRBV7-9 with TRBJ2-5; 8 bases line up with TRBD1. The V gene's germline CDR1 is SEHNR and CDR2 FQNEAQ (reference sequence). CDR3 length: 17 amino acids. V trimming: 4 bases; J trimming: 5 bases; junction bases outside the gene matches: 15. DNA of the CDR3: TGTGCCAGCAGCTCCGCTCCCCCGACAGGGGTGAGGGAGACCCAGTACTTC. It yields the protein CASSSAPPTGVRETQYF.

This clonotype was seen only a few times. The rearrangement links TRBV6-1 to TRBJ2-5, with 13 bases identical to TRBD2. Germline V gene lookup returns CDR1 MNHNS and CDR2 SASEGT. CDR3 size: 18 residues. V shed 7 bases, J shed 5 bases, and the junction held 16 bases outside the gene matches. The CDR3 reads CASTHRGGLAGSVETQYF. In nucleotides, the CDR3 is TGTGCCAGCACCCACCGCGGGGGACTAGCGGGGTCTGTGGAGACCCAGTACTTC.

In its sample, this clonotype was seen many times. The chain employs TRBV12-3 or TRBV12-4 and TRBJ2-1; 10 bases agree with TRBD2. J gave up 9 bases and V 7 bases, and 6 bases lay outside the gene matches. This CDR3 contains 13 residues. CDR3 protein: CASTSGGAGEQFF. CDR3 nucleotide sequence: TGTGCCAGCACCAGCGGGGGGGCCGGTGAGCAGTTCTTC.

The V call is TRBV20-1, the J call TRBJ1-1; unclear D gene. Trimming took 2 bases from V and 8 from J, leaving 12 bases between them. Germline lookup yields CDR1 DFQATT and CDR2 SNEGSKA (reference sequence). This CDR3 spans 12 amino acids. The CDR3 here is CSARTWSGEAFF. The CDR3 DNA sequence: TGCAGTGCTAGAACCTGGAGCGGGGAAGCTTTCTTT.